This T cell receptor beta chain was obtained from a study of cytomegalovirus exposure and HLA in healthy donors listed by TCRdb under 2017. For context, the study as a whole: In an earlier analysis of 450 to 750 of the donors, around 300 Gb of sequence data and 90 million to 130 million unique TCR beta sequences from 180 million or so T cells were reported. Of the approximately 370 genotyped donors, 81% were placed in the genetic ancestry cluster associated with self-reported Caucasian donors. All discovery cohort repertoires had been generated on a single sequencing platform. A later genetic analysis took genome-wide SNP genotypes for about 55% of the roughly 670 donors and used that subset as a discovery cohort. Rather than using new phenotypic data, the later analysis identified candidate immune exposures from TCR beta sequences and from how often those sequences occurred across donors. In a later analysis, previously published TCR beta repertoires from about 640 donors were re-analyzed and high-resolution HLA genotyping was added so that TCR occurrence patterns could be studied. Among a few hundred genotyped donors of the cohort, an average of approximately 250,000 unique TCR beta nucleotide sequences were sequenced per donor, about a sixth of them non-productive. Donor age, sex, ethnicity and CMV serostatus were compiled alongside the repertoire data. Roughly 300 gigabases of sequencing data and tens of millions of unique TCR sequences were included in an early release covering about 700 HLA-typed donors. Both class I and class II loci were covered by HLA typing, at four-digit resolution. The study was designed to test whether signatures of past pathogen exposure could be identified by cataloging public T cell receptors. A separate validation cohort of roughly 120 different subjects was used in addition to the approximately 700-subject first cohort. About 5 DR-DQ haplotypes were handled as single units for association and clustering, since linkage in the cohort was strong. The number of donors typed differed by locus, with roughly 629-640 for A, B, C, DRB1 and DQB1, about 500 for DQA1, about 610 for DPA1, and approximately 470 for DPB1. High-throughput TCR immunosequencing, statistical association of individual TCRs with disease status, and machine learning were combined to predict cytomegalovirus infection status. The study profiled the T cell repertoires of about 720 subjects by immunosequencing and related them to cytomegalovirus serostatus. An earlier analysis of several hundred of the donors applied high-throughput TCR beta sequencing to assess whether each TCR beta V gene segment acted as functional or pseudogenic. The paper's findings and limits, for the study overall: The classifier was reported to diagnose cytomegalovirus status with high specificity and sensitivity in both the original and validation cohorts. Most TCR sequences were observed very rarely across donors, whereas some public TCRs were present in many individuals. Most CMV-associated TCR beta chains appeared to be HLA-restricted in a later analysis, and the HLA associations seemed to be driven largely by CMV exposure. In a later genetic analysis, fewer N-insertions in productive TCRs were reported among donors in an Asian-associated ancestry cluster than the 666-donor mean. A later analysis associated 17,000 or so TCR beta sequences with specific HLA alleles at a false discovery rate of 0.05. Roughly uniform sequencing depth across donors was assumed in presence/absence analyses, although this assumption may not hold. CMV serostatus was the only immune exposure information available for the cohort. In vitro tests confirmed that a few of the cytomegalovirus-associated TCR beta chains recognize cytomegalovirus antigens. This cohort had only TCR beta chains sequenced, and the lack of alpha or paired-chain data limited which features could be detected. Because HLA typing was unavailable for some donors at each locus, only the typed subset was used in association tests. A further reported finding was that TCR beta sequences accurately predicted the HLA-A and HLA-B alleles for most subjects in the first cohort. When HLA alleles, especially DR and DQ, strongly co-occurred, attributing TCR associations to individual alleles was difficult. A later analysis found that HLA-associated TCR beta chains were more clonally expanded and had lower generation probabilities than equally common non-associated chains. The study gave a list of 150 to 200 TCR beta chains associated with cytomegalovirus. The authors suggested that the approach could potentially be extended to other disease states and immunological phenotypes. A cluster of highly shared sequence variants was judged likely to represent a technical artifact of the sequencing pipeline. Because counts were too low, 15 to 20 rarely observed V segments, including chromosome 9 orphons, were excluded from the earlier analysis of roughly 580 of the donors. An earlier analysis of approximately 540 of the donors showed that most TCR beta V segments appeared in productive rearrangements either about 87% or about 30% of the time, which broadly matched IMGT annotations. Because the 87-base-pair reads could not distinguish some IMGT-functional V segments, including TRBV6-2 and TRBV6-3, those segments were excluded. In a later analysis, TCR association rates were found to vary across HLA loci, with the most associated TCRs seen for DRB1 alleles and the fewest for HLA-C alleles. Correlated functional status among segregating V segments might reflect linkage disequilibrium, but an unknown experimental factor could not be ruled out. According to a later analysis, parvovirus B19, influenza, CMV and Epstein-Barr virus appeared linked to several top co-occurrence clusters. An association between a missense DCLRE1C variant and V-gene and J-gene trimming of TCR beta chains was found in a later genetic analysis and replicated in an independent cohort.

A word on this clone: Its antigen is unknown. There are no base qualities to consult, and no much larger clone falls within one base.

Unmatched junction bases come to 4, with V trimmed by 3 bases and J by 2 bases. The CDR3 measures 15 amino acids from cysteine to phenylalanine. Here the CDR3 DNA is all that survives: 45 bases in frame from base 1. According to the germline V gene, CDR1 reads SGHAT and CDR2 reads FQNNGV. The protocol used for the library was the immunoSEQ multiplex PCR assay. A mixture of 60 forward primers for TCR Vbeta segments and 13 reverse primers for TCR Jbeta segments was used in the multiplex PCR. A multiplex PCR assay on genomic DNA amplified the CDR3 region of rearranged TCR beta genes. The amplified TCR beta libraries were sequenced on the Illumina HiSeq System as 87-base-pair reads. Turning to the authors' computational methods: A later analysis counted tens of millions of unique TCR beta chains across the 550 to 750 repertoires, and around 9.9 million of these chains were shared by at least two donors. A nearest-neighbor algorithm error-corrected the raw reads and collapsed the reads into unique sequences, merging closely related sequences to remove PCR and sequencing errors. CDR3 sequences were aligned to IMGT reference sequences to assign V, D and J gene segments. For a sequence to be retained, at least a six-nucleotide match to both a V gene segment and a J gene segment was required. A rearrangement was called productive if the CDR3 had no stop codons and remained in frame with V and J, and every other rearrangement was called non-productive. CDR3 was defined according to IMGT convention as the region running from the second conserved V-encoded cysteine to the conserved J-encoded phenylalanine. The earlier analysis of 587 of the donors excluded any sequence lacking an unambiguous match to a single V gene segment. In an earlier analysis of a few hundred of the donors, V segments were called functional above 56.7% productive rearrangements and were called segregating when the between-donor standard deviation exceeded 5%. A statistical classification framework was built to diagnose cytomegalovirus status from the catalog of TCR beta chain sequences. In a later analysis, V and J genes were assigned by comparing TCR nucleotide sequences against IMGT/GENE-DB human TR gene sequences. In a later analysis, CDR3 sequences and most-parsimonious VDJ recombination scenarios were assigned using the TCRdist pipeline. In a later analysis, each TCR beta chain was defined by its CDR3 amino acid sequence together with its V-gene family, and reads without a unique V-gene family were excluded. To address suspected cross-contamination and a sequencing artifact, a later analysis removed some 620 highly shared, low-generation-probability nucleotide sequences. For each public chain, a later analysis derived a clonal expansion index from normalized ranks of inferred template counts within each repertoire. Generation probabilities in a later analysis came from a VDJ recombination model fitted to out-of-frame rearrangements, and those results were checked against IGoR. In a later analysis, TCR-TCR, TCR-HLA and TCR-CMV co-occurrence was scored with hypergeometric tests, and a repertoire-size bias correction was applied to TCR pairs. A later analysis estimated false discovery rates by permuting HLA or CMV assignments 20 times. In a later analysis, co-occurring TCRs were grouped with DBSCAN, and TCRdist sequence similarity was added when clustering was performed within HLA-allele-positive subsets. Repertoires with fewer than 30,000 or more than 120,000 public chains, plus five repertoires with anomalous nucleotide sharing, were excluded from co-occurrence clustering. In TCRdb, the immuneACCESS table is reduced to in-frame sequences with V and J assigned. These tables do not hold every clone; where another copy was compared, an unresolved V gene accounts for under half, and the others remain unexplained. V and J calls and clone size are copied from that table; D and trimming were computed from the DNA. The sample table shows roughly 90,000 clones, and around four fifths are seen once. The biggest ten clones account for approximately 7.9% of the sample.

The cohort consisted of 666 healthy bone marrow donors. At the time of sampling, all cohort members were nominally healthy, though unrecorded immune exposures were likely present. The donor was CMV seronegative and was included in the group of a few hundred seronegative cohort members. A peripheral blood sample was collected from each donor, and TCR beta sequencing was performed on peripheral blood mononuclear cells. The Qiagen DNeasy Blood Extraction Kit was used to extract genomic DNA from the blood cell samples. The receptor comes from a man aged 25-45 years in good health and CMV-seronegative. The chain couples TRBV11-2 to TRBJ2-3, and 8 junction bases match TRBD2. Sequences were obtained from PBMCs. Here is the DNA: TGTGCCAGCAGCTTTGACGGGGGGGCCACAGATACGCAGTATTTT. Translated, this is CASSFDGGATDTQYF.